These 21 T cell receptor beta chains originate from one sample sequenced in a study of immune aging and cytomegalovirus after organ transplant. The time point denotes: five sample-tagged time points from pre-transplant (day -1) to day 368 post-transplant, pooled. The antigens of these receptors remain unknown. Libraries came from microwell single-cell capture using BD Rhapsody targeted mRNA and AbSeq reagents. TCRdb re-called the single-cell sequencing reads with MiXCR, one entry per CDR3 protein. The sample records 20,000 to 25,000 distinct CDR3 sequences, just over 35% being singletons. This material consisted of CMV peptide-activated CD4+ and CD8+ T cells sorted from blood, taken at five time points, pooled. Subset: sorted CD8+CD137+ and CD4+CD154+ T cells after about 12 h CMV IE-1 peptide stimulation. These receptors all stem from a female donor who had a heart transplant and CMV viremia.

This clonotype has a count of ten or more. The chain is built from TRBV12-3 or TRBV12-4 and TRBJ2-7, with D perhaps matching TRBD2 (5 bases). Deletions cut 4 bases from V and 7 bases from J, with 8 bases between. The CDR3 spans 11 residues. In DNA, the CDR3 is TGTGCCAGCAGTTCACTAGGGGAGCAGTACTTC. Protein sequence: CASSSLGEQYF.

Concerning this clonotype: One end of the junction does not line up with germline, which may come from a read error. The chain is built from TRBV4-1 and TRBJ2-7, with D perhaps assigned TRBD1 or TRBD2 (6 bases each). The length of the CDR3 is 17 residues. The V gene's germline CDR1 is MGHRA and CDR2 YSYEKL. CDR3 coding DNA: TGCGCCTGCAGCCAGAAAAGAGGCGGGACAACCAATTACGAGCAATACTTC. As protein: CACSQKRGGTTNYEQYF.

This clonotype was found a few times. The chain joins TRBV20-1 to TRBJ2-4, with D hard to call. The germline V and J ends were trimmed by 1 base and 0 bases, with 10 bases remaining between them. From germline, CDR1 is DFQATT and CDR2 SNEGSKA (reference sequence). CDR3 length equals 15 residues. CDR3 residues: CSARVRNPAKNIQYF. For the CDR3, the DNA is TGCAGTGCTAGAGTCAGGAACCCAGCCAAAAACATTCAGTACTTC.

The chain has TRBV12-3 or TRBV12-4 and TRBJ2-3; D not certain. TRBJ1-5 explains the end of the DNA better; the J call may be wrong. CDR3 size: 13 residues. The CDR3, as DNA: TGTGCCAGCAGTCTCCGAGAGATAGATACGCAGCATTTT. Translation: CASSLREIDTQHF.

In this sample, this clonotype turned up many times. The J gene is TRBJ2-1, the V gene TRBV9; the match to TRBD2 covers 12 bases. The CDR3 runs 18 residues. The V gene's germline CDR1 is SGDLS and CDR2 YYNGEE. The junction had 11 bases not matched to a gene; V was cut back by 0 bases and J by 7 bases. In DNA, the CDR3 is TGTGCCAGCAGCGTAGAATATCTAGCGGGAGGGCCGGGGAATGAGCAGTTCTTC. Translation: CASSVEYLAGGPGNEQFF. The variable domain in full, with the rest retrieved from reference TRBV9 and TRBJ2-1, is DSGVTQTPKHLITATGQRVTLRCSPRSGDLSVYWYQQSLDQGLQFLIQYYNGEERAKGNILERFSAQQFPDLHSELNLSSLELGDSALYFCASSVEYLAGGPGNEQFFGPGTRLTVL.

V is TRBV9 and J is TRBJ2-1, with no clear D. Trimming removed 3 bases at V and 7 bases at J, with 8 bases between. Germline CDR1 and CDR2: SGDLS and YYNGEE. The CDR3 spans 12 residues. CDR3 protein: CASSDLRNEQFF. The DNA for the CDR3 is TGTGCCAGCAGCGACCTGCGGAATGAGCAGTTCTTC.

The chain uses TRBV7-2 and TRBJ2-1, with TRBD2 matching over 11 bases. CDR1 and CDR2 (germline): SGHTA, FQGNSA. The length of the CDR3 is 16 residues. Unmatched junction bases numbered 3, after V lost 1 base and J lost 4 bases. CDR3 coding DNA: TGTGCCAGCAGCTTAGTCCTAGCGGGGGGTTACAATGAGCAGTTCTTC. Translated: CASSLVLAGGYNEQFF.

The chain is built from TRBV20-1 and TRBJ1-6; D uncertain. Per germline, CDR1 DFQATT and CDR2 SNEGSKA (reference sequence). V was shortened by 0 bases and J by 10 bases, with 7 bases between the two germline ends. The CDR3 length is 12 residues. DNA of the CDR3: TGCAGTGCTAGAGATGGGGAATCACCCCTCCACTTT. This gives the protein CSARDGESPLHF.

To note about this clonotype: A junction boundary mismatches the germline segment, possibly from a read error. This chain connects TRBV29-1 to TRBJ2-7; 10 bases agree with TRBD1. The CDR3 length is 12 residues. The germline gives CDR1 SQVTM, CDR2 ANQGSEA. The CDR3, as DNA: TGCAGCGTTGAAGATCAAGGGACAGGGGCAAAGTTC. It yields the protein CSVEDQGTGAKF.

This clonotype has at least ten counts. This chain joins TRBV10-3 and TRBJ2-2; D perhaps matches TRBD1 (5 bases). Germline CDR1 and CDR2: ENHRY and SYGVKD. CDR3 length equals 14 residues. V lost 4 bases and J 3 bases, leaving 9 bases between the germline ends. The CDR3 bases are TGTGCCATCAGTGGAAAAGGGGACACCGGGGAGCTGTTTTTT. Protein product: CAISGKGDTGELFF.

This sequence joins TRBV5-5 and TRBJ2-1; tentative D call: TRBD2 (6 bases). CDR1 SGHKS and CDR2 YYEKEE come from the germline V gene (reference sequence). V lost 3 bases and J 8 bases, leaving 12 bases between the germline ends. The CDR3 totals 13 residues. Written as DNA, the CDR3 is TGTGCCAGCAGCTGGGGGGACCTGGATGAGCAGTTCTTC. Its protein product is CASSWGDLDEQFF.

Of note for this clonotype: This CDR3 is missing its conserved last phenylalanine or tryptophan, likely due to a read error. V and J are TRBV7-2 and TRBJ1-2; D may be TRBD1 (5 bases). Trimming stripped 5 bases from V and 8 bases from J, with 18 bases between. The germline CDR1 and CDR2 sequences are SGHTA and FQGNSA. This CDR3 is built from 14 residues. Here the CDR3 reads CASSQGAAYYGYTL. DNA for the CDR3: TGTGCCAGCAGCCAGGGCGCGGCCTATTACGGCTACACCCTC.

The chain couples TRBV20-1 to TRBJ1-6, with TRBD1 matching over 10 bases. Looked up from germline, CDR1 is DFQATT and CDR2 is SNEGSKA (reference sequence). Trimming at V came to 6 bases and at J to 4 bases, leaving 9 bases not matched to a gene. The CDR3 has 16 amino acids. The CDR3 DNA follows: TGCAGTGCGACTGGGACAGGGGTCCCTTATAATTCACCCCTCCACTTT. It encodes CSATGTGVPYNSPLHF.

This clonotype counts as medium-sized. The chain recombines TRBV10-3 with TRBJ1-2, with TRBD1 identical over 8 bases. The V and J ends lost 6 bases and 6 bases, in that order; junction bases with no gene match: 3. CDR3 length: 12 amino acids. Germline-derived CDR1 and CDR2 are ENHRY and SYGVKD. CDR3 amino acids: CAISPDRDGYTF. The CDR3 DNA is TGTGCCATCAGCCCGGACAGGGATGGCTACACCTTC.

V is TRBV7-2 and J is TRBJ2-1, with 9 bases matching TRBD2. V shed 1 base, J shed 9 bases, and the junction held 4 bases outside the gene matches. CDR3 length: 14 residues. Germline V lookup: CDR1 SGHTA, CDR2 FQGNSA. The CDR3 here is CASSLVTTSGEQFF. In nucleotides, the CDR3 is TGTGCCAGCAGCTTAGTTACGACTAGCGGTGAGCAGTTCTTC.

Concerning this clonotype itself: Mismatch with germline at one junction end may stem from a read error. The chain has TRBV27 and TRBJ1-6; no clear D gene. In germline, CDR1 is MNHEY, CDR2 SMNVEV (reference sequence). The CDR3 is made up of 14 amino acids. This CDR3 reads CTSTAQDHNSPLHF. CDR3 coding DNA: TGTACCAGCACCGCCCAGGATCATAATTCACCCCTCCACTTT.

This chain links TRBV19 with TRBJ1-6, with 10 bases fitting TRBD1. The V gene end was trimmed by 9 bases and the J gene end by 5 bases; junction bases not matched to a gene: 7. This CDR3 has 15 amino acids. The germline gives CDR1 LNHDA, CDR2 SQIVND (reference sequence). As DNA, the CDR3 is TGTGCCAGCGGACAGGGGGTATCCCATAATTCACCCCTCCACTTT. This gives the protein CASGQGVSHNSPLHF.

This sequence joins TRBV24-1 and TRBJ2-2; D is perhaps TRBD1 or TRBD2 (5 bases each). CDR1 KGHDR and CDR2 SFDVKD come from the germline V gene. V lost 1 base to trimming and J lost 6 bases, with 8 bases between them. The CDR3 length is 14 residues. The CDR3 is CATSDLRGAGELFF. CDR3 bases: TGTGCCACCAGTGATTTAAGAGGGGCCGGGGAGCTGTTTTTT.

Of note for this clonotype: An end of the junction does not agree with germline; a read error may underlie this. The chain couples TRBV5-1 to TRBJ1-4, with TRBD1 identical over 7 bases. CDR3 size: 14 residues. The germline CDR1 and CDR2 sequences are SGHRS and YFSETQ. The CDR3 region has the DNA TGCGCCAGCCGACCCGGGACAGCGAATGATAAACTGTTTTTT. Its translation: CASRPGTANDKLFF.

The sample holds many counts of this clonotype. A much larger clone differs from this one at a single base, so this may be a read error. CDR3 in DNA: TGTGCCAGTAGTTTTGGAATCAGGAACGAGCAGTGCTTC. It specifies CASSFGIRNEQCF. V and J are TRBV19 and TRBJ2-7; D gene ambiguous. CDR3 length: 13 residues. The germline V gene has CDR1 LNHDA and CDR2 SQIVND (reference sequence).

This clonotype was seen many times. The chain carries TRBV5-1 and TRBJ2-7, with D perhaps matching TRBD1 (6 bases). The V gene lost 4 bases and the J gene lost 1 base, with 12 bases spanning the gap. The CDR3 extends over 14 amino acids. Per the germline V gene, CDR1 is SGHRS and CDR2 is YFSETQ. The CDR3 nucleotides read TGCGCCAGCAGCCTTCAGGGGAGTTCCTACGAGCAGTACTTC. Translation: CASSLQGSSYEQYF.